The text below deals with one T cell receptor beta chain. The data were taken from a study of blood T cell repertoires in COVID-19. Study information: Collection of acute and convalescent COVID-19 samples took place in the United States, Italy and Spain.

Ages ranged from about 18 to 100 years, with residence in 24 US areas. Clinical history as reported by participants underpinned cohort assignment. Cohort 3 recovery required two negative PCRs, clearance, or symptom resolution. Per germline, CDR1 PRHDT and CDR2 FYEKMQ (reference sequence). V was clipped by 5 bases and J by 3 bases, with 17 bases between them. The CDR3 sequence is 15 residues long. Using immunoSEQ multiplex PCR, the repertoire was profiled, and TCRdb retains in-frame clones only, with some absent. The sample has about 310,000 clones; about 89% are singletons. Sequencing input: PBMCs or T cells enriched from blood (not recorded which). J is TRBJ2-7 and V is TRBV13; D call uncertain. The sequence was collected from a woman aged 40 to 50 who had recovered from COVID-19. The CDR3: CASSHRAGMLYEQYF. CDR3 DNA sequence: TGTGCCAGCAGCCATCGAGCAGGAATGCTCTACGAGCAGTACTTC.